Sequencing of this T cell receptor (beta chain) was carried out in a study of T cells in Graves' hyperthyroidism and ophthalmopathy. Study-level findings and limits: It was a median 6.5 months before onset that the model predicted ophthalmopathy.

Deletions cut 3 bases from V and 6 bases from J, with 9 bases between. The CDR3 length is 13 residues. Germline CDR1 DFQATT, CDR2 SNEGSKA (reference sequence). RNA transcripts were the template for amplifying TCR beta CDR3 regions. A set of HTBI primers served as the primers for a first-round RT-PCR of the TCR CDR3. Each CDR3 protein is one row after TCRdb ran MiXCR on the multiplex PCR reads. This repertoire shows about 98,000 distinct CDR3 sequences, 35% to 50% found once; its top ten account for about 9.4%. As to this clonotype: Its specificity is unknown.

V and J are TRBV20-1 and TRBJ1-6; D may be TRBD1 (6 bases). This sequence originates from a woman aged 25 to 39 with Graves' hyperthyroidism. Sequencing used peripheral blood or thyroid tissue (not recorded which). The CDR3 sequence is CSASRDTNSPLHF. The DNA for the CDR3 is TGCAGTGCTAGCCGGGACACTAATTCACCCCTCCACTTT.